At least ten counts were recorded for the clone carrying this T cell receptor (beta chain). No antigen is known for it. The data stem from a study of neurological immune-mediated disorders. Study findings and constraints: HTLV-1-associated myelopathy had the most TCR clonal expansion, while multiple sclerosis had the least, a level that fell below healthy controls.

The cDNA was generated by 5'RACE with 10-nucleotide random UMIs. TCRdb independently ran MiXCR on the 5' RACE reads; one entry per CDR3 protein. The sample shows about 58,000 distinct CDR3 sequences, less than 4.5% of them seen only once. Unsorted libraries were generated from 2 million PBMCs held at -80 degrees C. The sample consisted of PBMCs. This clonotype was obtained from a man aged 25-45 years with multiple sclerosis.

The CDR3 nucleotides are TGCAGCGTCAAAGCGGGGGCCTATTCTGCAAACGAGCAGTACTTC. It codes for CSVKAGAYSANEQYF. The chain carries TRBV29-1 and TRBJ2-7, with 8 positions matching TRBD2. With V trimmed by 6 bases and J by 5 bases, 15 bases remained unmatched. This CDR3 contains 15 residues. Per the germline V gene, CDR1 is SQVTM and CDR2 is ANQGSEA.